A selection of T cell receptor beta chains follows, all from one sample in a study of T-cell memory formation after mild COVID-19. MiXCR, run by TCRdb on the 5' RACE reads, gives a single entry per CDR3 protein. This repertoire shows hundreds of thousands of distinct CDR3 sequences, roughly 20% found once; its top ten account for 9.5% to 15%. Sequenced sample: PBMCs or a T cell subset sorted from them (not recorded which). Receptor source: an adult woman who had mild COVID-19 (a few samples of this study predate the infection). Cell type and time point are not known. Both conserved end residues are part of each CDR3. The order of the fields is J gene, V gene, CDR3 length, clone size, D gene, CDR3 protein, CDR3 DNA. D genes are given only for firm matches. Clone size is stated in some rows and not others, as once, few, many or a class when expanded.

j_gene: TRBJ1-1
v_gene: TRBV12-3/TRBV12-4
len: 12
abundance: -
d_gene: -
CDR3aa: CASGTLNTEAFF
CDR3nt: TGTGCCAGCGGGACGTTGAACACTGAAGCTTTCTTT

j_gene: TRBJ2-7
v_gene: TRBV6-4
len: 20
abundance: -
d_gene: -
CDR3aa: CASSDPPGKIILTLSYEQYF
CDR3nt: TGTGCCAGCAGTGACCCGCCGGGGAAGATCATACTCACCTTGAGCTACGAGCAGTACTTC

j_gene: TRBJ2-1
v_gene: TRBV29-1
len: 16
abundance: few
d_gene: -
CDR3aa: CSVVPGSSSSYNEQFF
CDR3nt: TGCAGCGTTGTCCCAGGGTCCTCAAGCTCCTACAATGAGCAGTTCTTC

j_gene: TRBJ1-1
v_gene: TRBV24-1
len: 15
abundance: few
d_gene: TRBD1
CDR3aa: CATSDSDRENTEAFF
CDR3nt: TGTGCCACCAGTGATTCGGACAGGGAAAATACTGAAGCTTTCTTT

j_gene: TRBJ1-1
v_gene: TRBV6-2/TRBV6-3
len: 14
abundance: -
d_gene: -
CDR3aa: CASSYEGTYTEAFF
CDR3nt: TGTGCCAGCAGTTACGAGGGGACGTACACTGAAGCTTTCTTT

j_gene: TRBJ1-2
v_gene: TRBV12-3/TRBV12-4
len: 13
abundance: few
d_gene: -
CDR3aa: CASSTGRSYGYTF
CDR3nt: TGTGCCAGCAGCACGGGACGGAGCTATGGCTACACCTTC

j_gene: TRBJ2-7
v_gene: TRBV15
len: 14
abundance: few
d_gene: -
CDR3aa: CATSRGRGDYEQYF
CDR3nt: TGTGCCACCAGCAGAGGTAGGGGGGACTACGAGCAGTACTTC

j_gene: TRBJ2-7
v_gene: TRBV3-1
len: 13
abundance: -
d_gene: -
CDR3aa: CASSQDLEGEQYF
CDR3nt: TGTGCCAGCAGCCAAGATCTGGAGGGAGAGCAGTACTTC

j_gene: TRBJ2-3
v_gene: TRBV24-1
len: 18
abundance: -
d_gene: TRBD2
CDR3aa: CATSDLETSGGIADTQYF
CDR3nt: TGTGCCACCAGTGATTTGGAGACTAGCGGGGGGATCGCAGATACGCAGTATTTT

j_gene: TRBJ1-1
v_gene: TRBV15
len: 13
abundance: -
d_gene: -
CDR3aa: CATSSWMNTEAFF
CDR3nt: TGTGCCACCAGCAGCTGGATGAACACTGAAGCTTTCTTT

j_gene: TRBJ1-1
v_gene: TRBV5-4
len: 15
abundance: -
d_gene: TRBD1
CDR3aa: CASSPQRDRNTEAFF
CDR3nt: TGTGCCAGCAGCCCGCAACGGGACAGGAACACTGAAGCTTTCTTT

j_gene: TRBJ2-3
v_gene: TRBV5-4
len: 14
abundance: -
d_gene: -
CDR3aa: CASSALPSTDTQYF
CDR3nt: TGTGCCAGCAGCGCCCTACCAAGCACAGATACGCAGTATTTT

j_gene: TRBJ2-2
v_gene: TRBV12-3/TRBV12-4
len: 14
abundance: few
d_gene: -
CDR3aa: CASSFRSPAGELFF
CDR3nt: TGTGCCAGCAGTTTTAGGAGCCCGGCCGGGGAGCTGTTTTTT

j_gene: TRBJ2-2
v_gene: TRBV6-2/TRBV6-3
len: 15
abundance: -
d_gene: TRBD1
CDR3aa: CASSGTAPGTGELFF
CDR3nt: TGTGCCAGCAGCGGGACAGCCCCGGGGACCGGGGAGCTGTTTTTT

j_gene: TRBJ2-7
v_gene: TRBV7-2
len: 12
abundance: -
d_gene: -
CDR3aa: CASSPPAGSQYF
CDR3nt: TGTGCCAGCAGCCCCCCCGCGGGGAGCCAGTACTTC

j_gene: TRBJ2-7
v_gene: TRBV4-1
len: 16
abundance: few
d_gene: TRBD1
CDR3aa: CASSQEGTGNWYEQYF
CDR3nt: TGCGCCAGCAGCCAAGAGGGGACAGGGAATTGGTACGAGCAGTACTTC

j_gene: TRBJ2-7
v_gene: TRBV15
len: 15
abundance: -
d_gene: -
CDR3aa: CATSRDLGRAYEQYF
CDR3nt: TGTGCCACCAGCAGAGATCTGGGCAGAGCCTACGAGCAGTACTTC

j_gene: TRBJ1-4
v_gene: TRBV6-1
len: 15
abundance: -
d_gene: -
CDR3aa: CASNGLGATNEKLFF
CDR3nt: TGTGCCAGCAACGGATTGGGGGCTACTAATGAAAAACTGTTTTTT

j_gene: TRBJ2-7
v_gene: TRBV5-1
len: 14
abundance: -
d_gene: TRBD1
CDR3aa: CASSPGTADYEQYF
CDR3nt: TGCGCCAGCAGCCCCGGGACAGCAGACTACGAGCAGTACTTC

j_gene: TRBJ1-4
v_gene: TRBV20-1
len: 15
abundance: -
d_gene: TRBD1
CDR3aa: CSARAGTGGYEKLFF
CDR3nt: TGCAGTGCTAGAGCAGGGACAGGGGGCTATGAAAAACTGTTTTTT

j_gene: TRBJ2-1
v_gene: TRBV7-9
len: 16
abundance: -
d_gene: TRBD2
CDR3aa: CASSLIAGGRGNEQFF
CDR3nt: TGTGCCAGCAGCTTAATAGCGGGAGGGCGTGGCAATGAGCAGTTCTTC

j_gene: TRBJ1-2
v_gene: TRBV29-1
len: 13
abundance: -
d_gene: TRBD1
CDR3aa: CSVKQGQGTGYTF
CDR3nt: TGCAGCGTTAAACAGGGACAGGGCACTGGCTACACCTTC

j_gene: TRBJ2-7
v_gene: TRBV12-3/TRBV12-4
len: 15
abundance: few
d_gene: TRBD2
CDR3aa: CASSSGLADSYEQYF
CDR3nt: TGTGCCAGCAGCTCAGGACTAGCGGACTCCTACGAGCAGTACTTC

j_gene: TRBJ2-5
v_gene: TRBV7-3
len: 16
abundance: few
d_gene: TRBD1
CDR3aa: CASSSGQGGFGETQYF
CDR3nt: TGTGCCAGCAGCTCGGGACAGGGAGGGTTTGGGGAGACCCAGTACTTC

j_gene: TRBJ1-4
v_gene: TRBV12-3/TRBV12-4
len: 13
abundance: few
d_gene: -
CDR3aa: CASRTENNEKLFF
CDR3nt: TGTGCCAGCAGGACGGAAAATAATGAAAAACTGTTTTTT

j_gene: TRBJ2-4
v_gene: TRBV6-2/TRBV6-3
len: 16
abundance: few
d_gene: -
CDR3aa: CASSYDQVAAKNIQYF
CDR3nt: TGTGCCAGCAGTTACGACCAAGTGGCAGCCAAAAACATTCAGTACTTC

j_gene: TRBJ2-5
v_gene: TRBV4-1
len: 17
abundance: few
d_gene: TRBD2
CDR3aa: CASSQVGGGADLETQYF
CDR3nt: TGCGCCAGCAGCCAAGTTGGGGGAGGGGCCGACTTAGAGACCCAGTACTTC

j_gene: TRBJ1-1
v_gene: TRBV11-2
len: 11
abundance: few
d_gene: -
CDR3aa: CASSLDEEAFF
CDR3nt: TGTGCCAGCAGCTTAGACGAGGAAGCTTTCTTT

j_gene: TRBJ2-5
v_gene: TRBV6-6
len: 15
abundance: -
d_gene: TRBD2
CDR3aa: CASSKLAGVRETQYF
CDR3nt: TGTGCCAGCAGTAAGCTAGCGGGAGTAAGGGAGACCCAGTACTTC

j_gene: TRBJ2-1
v_gene: TRBV29-1
len: 15
abundance: -
d_gene: TRBD1
CDR3aa: CSVPWTGKSYNEQFF
CDR3nt: TGCAGCGTACCGTGGACAGGGAAATCCTACAATGAGCAGTTCTTC

j_gene: TRBJ1-2
v_gene: TRBV10-3
len: 16
abundance: -
d_gene: TRBD1
CDR3aa: CAIRKTGSEGNYGYTF
CDR3nt: TGTGCCATCAGAAAGACAGGGAGCGAAGGCAACTATGGCTACACCTTC

j_gene: TRBJ1-6
v_gene: TRBV12-3/TRBV12-4
len: 15
abundance: -
d_gene: TRBD1
CDR3aa: CASSSDRGRDSPLHF
CDR3nt: TGTGCCAGCAGTTCGGACAGGGGAAGGGATTCACCCCTCCACTTT

j_gene: TRBJ1-2
v_gene: TRBV2
len: 16
abundance: once
d_gene: TRBD1
CDR3aa: CASRTLRDRGSGGYTF
CDR3nt: TGTGCCAGCAGAACACTCCGGGACAGGGGCTCGGGTGGCTACACCTTC

j_gene: TRBJ2-7
v_gene: TRBV27
len: 15
abundance: few
d_gene: TRBD2
CDR3aa: CASSLSGLAGGEQYF
CDR3nt: TGTGCCAGCAGTTTATCAGGTCTAGCGGGAGGCGAGCAGTACTTC

j_gene: TRBJ2-5
v_gene: TRBV5-5
len: 17
abundance: few
d_gene: TRBD1
CDR3aa: CASSSKLYRGDQETQYF
CDR3nt: TGTGCCAGCAGCTCGAAGCTATACAGGGGAGACCAGGAGACCCAGTACTTC

j_gene: TRBJ1-1
v_gene: TRBV12-3/TRBV12-4
len: 15
abundance: -
d_gene: -
CDR3aa: CASSRRGRSYTEAFF
CDR3nt: TGTGCCAGCAGTAGAAGGGGCCGCAGTTACACTGAAGCTTTCTTT

j_gene: TRBJ2-1
v_gene: TRBV20-1
len: 13
abundance: few
d_gene: TRBD2
CDR3aa: CSARDSGSNEQFF
CDR3nt: TGCAGTGCTAGGGATAGCGGGAGTAATGAGCAGTTCTTC

j_gene: TRBJ2-1
v_gene: TRBV5-6
len: 13
abundance: -
d_gene: -
CDR3aa: CASSLSSTDEQFF
CDR3nt: TGTGCCAGCAGCTTGTCTAGCACCGATGAGCAGTTCTTC

j_gene: TRBJ1-2
v_gene: TRBV5-1
len: 13
abundance: few
d_gene: -
CDR3aa: CASSVGQPGGYTF
CDR3nt: TGCGCCAGCAGCGTCGGACAGCCGGGAGGCTACACCTTC

j_gene: TRBJ2-5
v_gene: TRBV3-1
len: 15
abundance: few
d_gene: -
CDR3aa: CASRAKEVEQETQYF
CDR3nt: TGTGCCAGCAGAGCAAAGGAGGTAGAACAAGAGACCCAGTACTTC